Each of the 13 T cell receptor beta chains below was sequenced from the same sample in a study of T cell responses to AZD1222 COVID-19 vaccine. Some clones are missing from TCRdb's copy, which holds only in-frame ones; the method was immunoSEQ multiplex PCR. The table includes fewer than 300,000 clones, about 92% detected once. The sample here was peripheral blood, taken on day 0 of AZD1222 vaccination. The receptors stem from an adult in good health.

This clone is a singleton in its sample. The chain carries TRBV18 and TRBJ2-1; D unclear. Germline V CDR1 and CDR2: KGHSH, LQKENI. The CDR3 contains 13 residues. The V gene lost 3 bases and the J gene lost 1 base, with 4 bases spanning the gap. The CDR3: CASSPSSYNEQFF. The CDR3, as DNA: TGTGCCAGCTCACCTAGTTCCTACAATGAGCAGTTCTTC.

The chain has TRBV6-5 and TRBJ2-3; D unclear. The CDR3 covers 11 residues. The V gene lost 6 bases and the J gene lost 3 bases, with 4 bases spanning the gap. Germline values: CDR1 MNHEY, CDR2 SVGAGI. In DNA form, the CDR3 reads TGTGCCAGCAGGGTGACAGATACGCAGTATTTT. Its protein is CASRVTDTQYF.

The gene calls are TRBV4-3 and TRBJ2-2, with D possibly being TRBD2 (6 bases). The CDR3 covers 13 residues. Germline CDR1 LGHNA, CDR2 YSLEER. V lost 3 bases, J lost 8 bases, and 10 bases lay in between. The CDR3 DNA sequence: TGCGCCAGCAGCCAGGGGAGCGGGGGGGAGCTGTTTTTT. The encoded protein is CASSQGSGGELFF.

This rearrangement joins TRBV2 to TRBJ2-2; TRBD2 might be the D (5 bases). This CDR3 has 15 residues. With 4 bases removed from V and 0 bases from J, the gap between germline ends came to 9 bases. Germline values: CDR1 SNHLY, CDR2 FYNNEI. CDR3 nucleotides: TGTGCCAGCAGTGTTGGGGAGACGAACACCGGGGAGCTGTTTTTT. As protein: CASSVGETNTGELFF.

Notes on this clone: Distinct nucleotide sequences in the sample also encode this CDR3. For the CDR3, the DNA is TGTGCCAGCGGGGGCGAGCAGTACTTC. This translates into CASGGEQYF. V is TRBV2 and J is TRBJ2-7; D is possibly TRBD1 or TRBD2 (5 bases each). V was clipped by 8 bases and J by 6 bases, with 5 bases between them. Germline assignment: CDR1 SNHLY and CDR2 FYNNEI. The CDR3 is made up of 9 amino acids.

The chain is built from TRBV3-1 (or the pseudogene TRBV3-2) and TRBJ2-7; TRBD1 matches at 8 bases. This CDR3 is 15 amino acids long. Unmatched junction bases numbered 4, after V lost 0 bases and J lost 3 bases. Germline V gene data show CDR1 as LGHDT and CDR2 as YNNKEL (reference sequence). CDR3 nucleotide sequence: TGTGCCAGCAGCCAAGAGGGGACAGGTTACTACGAGCAGTACTTC. This translates into CASSQEGTGYYEQYF.

This chain links TRBV7-2 with TRBJ1-1; TRBD1 matches 7 bases. This CDR3 comprises 12 residues. Trimming cost V 9 bases and J 5 bases; bases outside gene matches: 6. The germline V gene has CDR1 SGHTA and CDR2 FQGNSA. CDR3 loop: CASQQGPTEAFF. The CDR3 region has the DNA TGTGCCAGTCAACAGGGGCCAACTGAAGCTTTCTTT.

Only one count was recorded for this clone. The chain combines TRBV15 with TRBJ1-1, with unresolved D. This CDR3 region has 15 residues. From germline, CDR1 is LNHNV and CDR2 YYDKDF (reference sequence). With 0 bases removed from V and 8 bases from J, the gap between germline ends came to 16 bases. In DNA, the CDR3 is TGTGCCACCAGCAGAGATATCGGGATCGCTCGAGAAGCTTTCTTT. It encodes CATSRDIGIAREAFF.

V is TRBV15 and J is TRBJ2-7; D is possibly TRBD2 (6 bases). Germline-derived CDR1 and CDR2 are LNHNV and YYDKDF (reference sequence). V was shortened by 1 base and J by 2 bases, with 18 bases between the two germline ends. CDR3 length: 17 amino acids. CDR3 region: CATSRGSAGTYTYEQYF. The CDR3 coding sequence is TGTGCCACCAGCAGAGGGTCGGCAGGGACTTATACCTACGAGCAGTACTTC.

The chain recombines TRBV24-1 with TRBJ2-3; D ambiguous. Germline loops: CDR1 KGHDR, CDR2 SFDVKD. The CDR3 has 12 amino acids. V lost 1 base and J 5 bases, leaving 3 bases between the germline ends. The CDR3 here is CATSDFEDTQYF. The CDR3 DNA reads as TGTGCCACCAGTGATTTCGAAGATACGCAGTATTTT.

This chain links TRBV6-5 with TRBJ1-6, with 7 bases identical to TRBD1. The CDR3 is 13 amino acids. The V gene's germline CDR1 is MNHEY and CDR2 SVGAGI. Trimming removed 6 bases from V and 8 bases from J; junction bases left unmatched: 4. The CDR3: CASRTGVDSPLHF. The CDR3 DNA sequence: TGTGCCAGCAGAACAGGGGTCGATTCACCCCTCCACTTT.

The V gene is TRBV15, the J gene TRBJ1-2, with D possibly TRBD1 on 6 matching bases. The CDR3 runs 12 residues. Germline V CDR1 and CDR2: LNHNV, YYDKDF (reference sequence). V was pared by 4 bases and J by 8 bases, with 11 bases between. The CDR3 DNA reads as TGTGCCACCAGCACTTCAGGGGACGGCTACACCTTC. Its protein product is CATSTSGDGYTF.

The chain is built from TRBV11-3 and TRBJ2-7; D remains unclear. The germline CDR1 and CDR2 sequences are SGHNT and YENEEA. Trimming removed 0 bases at V and 3 bases at J, with 9 bases between. The CDR3 has 14 residues. The CDR3 sequence is CASSLDRMGYEQYF. CDR3 in DNA: TGTGCCAGCAGCTTAGATCGGATGGGCTACGAGCAGTACTTC.